This TCR beta chain was observed in a study of blood T cell repertoires in COVID-19. Study-level background: Specimens from acute and convalescent COVID-19 originated in the United States, Italy and Spain. PBMCs, B-cell-depleted T cells, or T cells provided the cDNA or gDNA that made up the material.

One Seattle source followed patients from active infection through their disease course. Per the study methods: Scientists estimated how many nucleated cells there were by amplifying reference gene primers. The repertoire was sequenced with immunoSEQ multiplex PCR; TCRdb's copy has only in-frame clones and lacks some. The V and J calls and clone size were taken over from that table, and D and trimming were inferred from the DNA. The sample lists more than 200,000 clones; approximately 80% were seen once. The germline V gene encodes CDR1 MNHEY and CDR2 SVGAGI. V lost 5 bases, J lost 6 bases, and 12 bases lay in between. This CDR3 contains 13 residues.

This sequence originates from a woman older than 75 with COVID-19, enrolled during active disease. Sequencing was done on a sample of peripheral blood. The chain carries TRBV6-5 and TRBJ2-3, with D uncertain. In DNA, the CDR3 is TGTGCCAGCAGTCCCCTCGGCGGCGATACGCAGTATTTT. As protein: CASSPLGGDTQYF.